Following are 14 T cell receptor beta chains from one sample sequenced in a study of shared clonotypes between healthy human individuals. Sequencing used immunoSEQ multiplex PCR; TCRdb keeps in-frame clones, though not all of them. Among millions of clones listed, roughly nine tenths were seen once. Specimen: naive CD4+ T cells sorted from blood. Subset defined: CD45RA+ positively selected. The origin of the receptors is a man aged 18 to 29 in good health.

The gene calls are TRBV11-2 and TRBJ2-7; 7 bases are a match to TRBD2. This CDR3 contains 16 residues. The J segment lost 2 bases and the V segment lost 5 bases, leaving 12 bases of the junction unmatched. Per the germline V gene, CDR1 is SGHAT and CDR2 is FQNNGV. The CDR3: CASSRRVAGPTYEQYF. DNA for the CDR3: TGTGCCAGCAGCCGTAGGGTAGCGGGCCCGACCTACGAGCAGTACTTC.

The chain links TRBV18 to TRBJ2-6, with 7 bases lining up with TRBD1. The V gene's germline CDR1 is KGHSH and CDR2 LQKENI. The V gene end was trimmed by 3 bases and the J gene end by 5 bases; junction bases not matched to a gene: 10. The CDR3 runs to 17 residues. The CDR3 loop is CASSPPGQPLWANVLTF. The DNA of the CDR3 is TGTGCCAGCTCACCTCCGGGACAGCCTCTCTGGGCCAACGTCCTGACTTTC.

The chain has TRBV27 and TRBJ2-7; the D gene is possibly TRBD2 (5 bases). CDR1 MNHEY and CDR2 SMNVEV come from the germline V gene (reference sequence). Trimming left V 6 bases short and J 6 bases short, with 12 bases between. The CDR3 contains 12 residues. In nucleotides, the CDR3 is TGTGCCAGCAGAGGGCTAGCCCTCGAGCAGTACTTC. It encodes CASRGLALEQYF.

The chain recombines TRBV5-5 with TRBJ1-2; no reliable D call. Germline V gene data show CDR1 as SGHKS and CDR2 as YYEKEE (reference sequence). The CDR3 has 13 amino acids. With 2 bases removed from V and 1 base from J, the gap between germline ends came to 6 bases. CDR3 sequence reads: CASSFGSNYGYTF. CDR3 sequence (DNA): TGTGCCAGCAGCTTTGGCAGTAACTATGGCTACACCTTC.

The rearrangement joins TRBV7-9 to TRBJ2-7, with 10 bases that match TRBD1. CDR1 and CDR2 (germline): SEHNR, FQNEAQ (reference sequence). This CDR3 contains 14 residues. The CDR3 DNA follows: TGTGCTGGGGGGACAGGGGCTTGGACCTACGAGCAGTACTTC. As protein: CAGGTGAWTYEQYF.

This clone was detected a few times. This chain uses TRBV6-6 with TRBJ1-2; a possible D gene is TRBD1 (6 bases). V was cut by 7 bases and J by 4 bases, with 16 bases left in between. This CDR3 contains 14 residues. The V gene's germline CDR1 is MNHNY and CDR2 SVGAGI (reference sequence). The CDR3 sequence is CASIDPGRGYGYTF. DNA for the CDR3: TGTGCCAGCATCGACCCGGGCAGGGGCTATGGCTACACCTTC.

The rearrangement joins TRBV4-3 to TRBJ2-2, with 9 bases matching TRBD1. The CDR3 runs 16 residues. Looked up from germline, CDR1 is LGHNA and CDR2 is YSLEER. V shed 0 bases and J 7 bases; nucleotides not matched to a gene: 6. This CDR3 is CASSQEGTGRSGELFF. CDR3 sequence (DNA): TGCGCCAGCAGCCAAGAAGGGACAGGGAGGAGCGGGGAGCTGTTTTTT.

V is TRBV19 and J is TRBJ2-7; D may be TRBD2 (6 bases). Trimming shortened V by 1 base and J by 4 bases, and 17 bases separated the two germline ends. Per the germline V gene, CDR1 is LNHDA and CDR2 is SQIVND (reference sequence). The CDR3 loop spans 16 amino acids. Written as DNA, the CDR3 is TGTGCCAGTAGTATAGGAGCGGGCGGGATGATATACGAGCAGTACTTC. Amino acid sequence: CASSIGAGGMIYEQYF.

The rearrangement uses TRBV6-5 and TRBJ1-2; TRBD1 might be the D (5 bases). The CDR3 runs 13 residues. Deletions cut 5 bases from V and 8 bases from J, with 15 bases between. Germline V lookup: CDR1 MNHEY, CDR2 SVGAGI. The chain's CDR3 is CASSMTATKGYTF. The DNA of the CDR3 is TGTGCCAGCAGTATGACAGCTACCAAGGGCTACACCTTC.

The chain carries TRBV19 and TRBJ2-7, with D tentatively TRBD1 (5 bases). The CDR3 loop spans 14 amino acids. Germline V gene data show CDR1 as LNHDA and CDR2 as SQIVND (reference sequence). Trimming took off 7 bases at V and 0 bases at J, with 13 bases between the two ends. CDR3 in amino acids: CASKPTTDSYEQYF. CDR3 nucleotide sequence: TGTGCCAGTAAACCCACGACAGACTCCTACGAGCAGTACTTC.

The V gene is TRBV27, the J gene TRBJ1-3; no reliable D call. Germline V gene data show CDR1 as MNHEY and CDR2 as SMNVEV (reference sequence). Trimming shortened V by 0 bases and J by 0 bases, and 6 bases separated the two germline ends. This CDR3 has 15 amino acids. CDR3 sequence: CASSLSGPSGNTIYF. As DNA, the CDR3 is TGTGCCAGCAGTTTATCGGGCCCCTCTGGAAACACCATATATTTT.

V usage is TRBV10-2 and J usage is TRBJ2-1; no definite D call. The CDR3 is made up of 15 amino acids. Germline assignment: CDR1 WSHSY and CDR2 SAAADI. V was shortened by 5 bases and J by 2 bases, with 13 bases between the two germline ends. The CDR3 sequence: CASSSPSAAYNEQFF. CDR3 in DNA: TGCGCCAGCAGTTCTCCGTCCGCGGCCTACAATGAGCAGTTCTTC.

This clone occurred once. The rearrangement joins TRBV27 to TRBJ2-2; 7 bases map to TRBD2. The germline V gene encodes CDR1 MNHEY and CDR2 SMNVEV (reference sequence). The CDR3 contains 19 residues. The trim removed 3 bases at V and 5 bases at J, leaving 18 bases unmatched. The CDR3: CASSFRRGEGSASTGELFF. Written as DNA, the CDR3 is TGTGCCAGCAGTTTCCGTCGGGGGGAGGGCTCGGCGAGTACCGGGGAGCTGTTTTTT.

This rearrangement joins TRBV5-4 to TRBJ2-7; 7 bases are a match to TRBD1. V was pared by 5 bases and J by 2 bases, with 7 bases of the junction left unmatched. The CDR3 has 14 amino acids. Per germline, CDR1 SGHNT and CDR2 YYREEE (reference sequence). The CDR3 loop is CASRKGGPTYEQYF. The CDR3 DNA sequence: TGTGCCAGCAGGAAAGGGGGCCCAACCTACGAGCAGTACTTC.